This T cell receptor beta chain was profiled in a study of blood T cell repertoires in COVID-19. The wider study: Sources were T cells, B-cell-depleted T cells, or PBMCs; the material itself was cDNA or gDNA.

Germline CDR1 reads SGHRS; CDR2 reads YFSETQ. With 2 bases clipped from V and 5 bases from J, the junction kept 20 bases outside the gene matches. The CDR3 covers 20 residues. The authors' processing: Reference gene primer amplification gave nucleated cell count estimates. The method was immunoSEQ multiplex PCR; TCRdb's version includes in-frame clones alone and lacks a portion of them. V and J calls and clone size are as listed in that table; D and trimming were resolved from the DNA. The data contain around 200,000 clones, roughly 90% of them singletons. Across 20 to 25 US areas, participants ranged in age from about 18 to 100 years. Participant-reported clinical history was the basis for cohort assignment.

The TCR sequence derives from a young man with acute COVID-19. Material: PBMCs or T cells enriched from blood (not recorded which). The rearrangement uses TRBV5-1 and TRBJ2-1, with 9 nucleotides matching TRBD2. DNA for the CDR3: TGCGCCAGCAGCTTAGGTTGGGGTGGTAGCGGGGGAACACGACACAATGAGCAGTTCTTC. Protein: CASSLGWGGSGGTRHNEQFF.